The rows below give T cell receptor beta chains drawn from one sample of a study of blood T cell repertoires in COVID-19. Sequencing was performed with immunoSEQ multiplex PCR; in TCRdb, only in-frame clones are kept and a portion is missing. The sample holds tens of thousands of clones, approximately 87% seen once. The sequenced material came from peripheral blood. The receptors derive from a woman older than 75 with acute or convalescent COVID-19. Each CDR3 is given with its conserved first and last residue. The D gene is left open where the match is weak. The listing skips clone size in some rows; elsewhere it reads once, few, many or a size class.

d_gene: TRBD2; abundance: few; j_gene: TRBJ2-7; v_gene: TRBV10-2; CDR3nt: TGCGCCAGCAGTGAGTCCCCTAGCGGGAGACTATACGAGCAGTACTTC; CDR3aa: CASSESPSGRLYEQYF
d_gene: TRBD2; abundance: NA; j_gene: TRBJ2-2; v_gene: TRBV5-1; CDR3nt: TGCGCCAGCAGCATTAGCGGGAGGACTCTCACCGGGGAGCTGTTTTTT; CDR3aa: CASSISGRTLTGELFF
d_gene: NA; abundance: NA; j_gene: TRBJ2-7; v_gene: TRBV6-6; CDR3nt: TGTGCCAGCACCACCGGCGGCATCTCCTACGAGCAGTACTTC; CDR3aa: CASTTGGISYEQYF
d_gene: TRBD1; abundance: NA; j_gene: TRBJ1-1; v_gene: TRBV5-6; CDR3nt: TGTGCCAGCAGCTTGGGGCACAGGGGGCAGGGAACTGAAGCTTTCTTT; CDR3aa: CASSLGHRGQGTEAFF
d_gene: TRBD2; abundance: once; j_gene: TRBJ2-3; v_gene: TRBV3-1/TRBV3-2; CDR3nt: TGTGCCAGCAGCCAAGGGACTAGCCCGGTAACAGATACGCAGTATTTT; CDR3aa: CASSQGTSPVTDTQYF
d_gene: TRBD2; abundance: NA; j_gene: TRBJ2-7; v_gene: TRBV10-2; CDR3nt: TGCGCCAGCGGGACTAGCGGGATCTACGAGCAGTACTTC; CDR3aa: CASGTSGIYEQYF
d_gene: TRBD1; abundance: NA; j_gene: TRBJ1-6; v_gene: TRBV5-6; CDR3nt: TGTGCCAGCAGCTATTCGGGACAGGCCCATAGAGCCCTCCACTTT; CDR3aa: CASSYSGQAHRALHF
d_gene: NA; abundance: NA; j_gene: TRBJ2-7; v_gene: TRBV3-1/TRBV3-2; CDR3nt: TGTGCCAGCAGCTTATACGGGACTTTCGAGCAGTACTTC; CDR3aa: CASSLYGTFEQYF
d_gene: TRBD1; abundance: NA; j_gene: TRBJ1-1; v_gene: TRBV5-4; CDR3nt: TGTGCCAGCAGCGCTTACAGGGGCTCAAACACTGAAGCTTTCTTT; CDR3aa: CASSAYRGSNTEAFF
d_gene: NA; abundance: NA; j_gene: TRBJ2-5; v_gene: TRBV21-1; CDR3nt: TGTGCCAGCAGCAAAGAAGGGGGTGGAGAGACCCAGTACTTC; CDR3aa: CASSKEGGGETQYF
d_gene: NA; abundance: NA; j_gene: TRBJ2-1; v_gene: TRBV5-8; CDR3nt: TGTGCCAGCAGCCCGGGGTGGGTTGAGCAGTTCTTC; CDR3aa: CASSPGWVEQFF
d_gene: NA; abundance: few; j_gene: TRBJ1-2; v_gene: TRBV19; CDR3nt: TGTGCCAGTAGAAATTTTCAGGGTCACTATGGCTACACCTTC; CDR3aa: CASRNFQGHYGYTF
d_gene: TRBD2; abundance: NA; j_gene: TRBJ2-3; v_gene: TRBV5-6; CDR3nt: TGTGCCAGCAGCCTCCGGGTAGGAGCGGGGGCCCGCAGGGATACGCAGTATTTT; CDR3aa: CASSLRVGAGARRDTQYF
d_gene: TRBD1; abundance: once; j_gene: TRBJ2-7; v_gene: TRBV11-2; CDR3nt: TGTGCCAGCAGCTTAGTGGACAGGGGTCCCTACGAGCAGTACTTC; CDR3aa: CASSLVDRGPYEQYF
d_gene: TRBD2; abundance: once; j_gene: TRBJ2-1; v_gene: TRBV10-3; CDR3nt: TGTGCCATCAGTGCCTCCGGACTAGCCATTGAGCAGTTCTTC; CDR3aa: CAISASGLAIEQFF
d_gene: TRBD1; abundance: NA; j_gene: TRBJ2-1; v_gene: TRBV18; CDR3nt: TGTGCCAGCTCACCGCGGGGGACAGGGGGCTGGAATGAGCAGTTCTTC; CDR3aa: CASSPRGTGGWNEQFF
d_gene: NA; abundance: once; j_gene: TRBJ1-2; v_gene: TRBV3-1/TRBV3-2; CDR3nt: TGTGCCAGCAGCTTACAGGGAACAGGCGGCTACACCTTC; CDR3aa: CASSLQGTGGYTF
d_gene: NA; abundance: NA; j_gene: TRBJ2-3; v_gene: TRBV10-2; CDR3nt: TGCGCCAGCAAGGGGGGGCAGGGTATATCTGGCACAGATACGCAGTATTTT; CDR3aa: CASKGGQGISGTDTQYF
d_gene: NA; abundance: NA; j_gene: TRBJ1-1; v_gene: TRBV4-1; CDR3nt: TGCGCCAGCAGCCAAGATTGGACAGTCCCTGAAGCTTTCTTT; CDR3aa: CASSQDWTVPEAFF
d_gene: NA; abundance: few; j_gene: TRBJ1-2; v_gene: TRBV3-1/TRBV3-2; CDR3nt: TGTGCCAGCAGCCAAGATCACTTATCGGGGGGGCTTTTGTATGGCTACACCTTC; CDR3aa: CASSQDHLSGGLLYGYTF
d_gene: NA; abundance: NA; j_gene: TRBJ2-2; v_gene: TRBV9; CDR3nt: TGTGCCAGCAGCGTAGAGCCAGGGGTCACCGGGGAGCTGTTTTTT; CDR3aa: CASSVEPGVTGELFF
d_gene: NA; abundance: once; j_gene: TRBJ1-1; v_gene: TRBV12-3/TRBV12-4; CDR3nt: TGTGCCAGCAGCCGGGGGGAGGGCACTGAAGCTTTCTTT; CDR3aa: CASSRGEGTEAFF
d_gene: TRBD1; abundance: NA; j_gene: TRBJ1-5; v_gene: TRBV5-4; CDR3nt: TGTGCCAGCAGCTTCGGGACAGATTTTAGCAATCAGCCCCAGCATTTT; CDR3aa: CASSFGTDFSNQPQHF
d_gene: TRBD1; abundance: NA; j_gene: TRBJ1-2; v_gene: TRBV29-1; CDR3nt: TGCAGCGTTACGGGACAGGGCAGCGGCTACACCTTC; CDR3aa: CSVTGQGSGYTF
d_gene: TRBD1; abundance: NA; j_gene: TRBJ2-1; v_gene: TRBV27; CDR3nt: TGTGCCAGCAGCAGGACAGGAATGAACAATGAGCAGTTCTTC; CDR3aa: CASSRTGMNNEQFF
d_gene: NA; abundance: NA; j_gene: TRBJ2-1; v_gene: TRBV12-3/TRBV12-4; CDR3nt: TGTGCCAGCAGTTTTACTAGTAACAATGAGCAGTTCTTC; CDR3aa: CASSFTSNNEQFF
d_gene: NA; abundance: NA; j_gene: TRBJ1-1; v_gene: TRBV14; CDR3nt: TGTGCCAGCAGCCAGGACTGGGCGAGCACTGAAGCTTTCTTT; CDR3aa: CASSQDWASTEAFF
d_gene: NA; abundance: NA; j_gene: TRBJ1-1; v_gene: TRBV14; CDR3nt: TGTGCCAGCAATCCAGCAGGGATGGGCGGTGAAGCTTTCTTT; CDR3aa: CASNPAGMGGEAFF
d_gene: NA; abundance: NA; j_gene: TRBJ1-1; v_gene: TRBV11-2; CDR3nt: TGTGCCAGCAGCCGTACAGAGAACACTGAAGCTTTCTTT; CDR3aa: CASSRTENTEAFF
d_gene: NA; abundance: NA; j_gene: TRBJ1-5; v_gene: TRBV6-1; CDR3nt: TGTGCCAGCAGTGAATTATATAGCAATCAGCCCCAGCATTTT; CDR3aa: CASSELYSNQPQHF
d_gene: NA; abundance: few; j_gene: TRBJ2-7; v_gene: TRBV2; CDR3nt: TGTGCCAGCAGCCGCGGGACAGAAAGCTACGAGCAGTACTTC; CDR3aa: CASSRGTESYEQYF
d_gene: NA; abundance: NA; j_gene: TRBJ2-7; v_gene: TRBV30; CDR3nt: TGTGCCTGGAGGGCGGAGTACGAGCAGTACTTC; CDR3aa: CAWRAEYEQYF
d_gene: NA; abundance: NA; j_gene: TRBJ2-3; v_gene: TRBV6-1; CDR3nt: TGTGCCAGCAGTGAGGCTAGCGATGGCACAGATACGCAGTATTTT; CDR3aa: CASSEASDGTDTQYF
d_gene: NA; abundance: NA; j_gene: TRBJ1-2; v_gene: TRBV24-1; CDR3nt: TGTGCCACCAGTGAATCAGGGGCGGGCTATGGCTACACCTTC; CDR3aa: CATSESGAGYGYTF
d_gene: TRBD2; abundance: NA; j_gene: TRBJ2-5; v_gene: TRBV6-5; CDR3nt: TGTGCCACCTGGGGACTAGCGGGGTACCAAGAGACCCAGTACTTC; CDR3aa: CATWGLAGYQETQYF
d_gene: NA; abundance: NA; j_gene: TRBJ2-5; v_gene: TRBV14; CDR3nt: TGTGCCAGCAGCCAACTAGCGTCTTTCGAGACCCAGTACTTC; CDR3aa: CASSQLASFETQYF
d_gene: TRBD1; abundance: once; j_gene: TRBJ1-4; v_gene: TRBV5-1; CDR3nt: TGCGCCAGCAGCTACAGGGGGCTAGGTGAAAAACTGTTTTTT; CDR3aa: CASSYRGLGEKLFF
d_gene: NA; abundance: NA; j_gene: TRBJ1-2; v_gene: TRBV12-3/TRBV12-4; CDR3nt: TGTGCCAGCAGTTTGGGGGGAGTCTATGGCTACACCTTC; CDR3aa: CASSLGGVYGYTF
d_gene: NA; abundance: NA; j_gene: TRBJ1-4; v_gene: TRBV19; CDR3nt: TGTGCCAGTAGTATCTCGGGGAATGAAAAACTGTTTTTT; CDR3aa: CASSISGNEKLFF
d_gene: NA; abundance: few; j_gene: TRBJ2-5; v_gene: TRBV5-1; CDR3nt: TGCGCCAGCAGACCACAGGGTTCGGGGGAGACCCAGTACTTC; CDR3aa: CASRPQGSGETQYF
d_gene: TRBD1; abundance: NA; j_gene: TRBJ1-2; v_gene: TRBV27; CDR3nt: TGTGCCAGCAGTGCGACAGGGACCTATGGCTACACCTTC; CDR3aa: CASSATGTYGYTF
d_gene: NA; abundance: once; j_gene: TRBJ1-1; v_gene: TRBV3-1/TRBV3-2; CDR3nt: TGTGCCAGCAGCCGCCAGTTGAACACTGAAGCTTTCTTT; CDR3aa: CASSRQLNTEAFF
d_gene: NA; abundance: few; j_gene: TRBJ1-5; v_gene: TRBV30; CDR3nt: TGTGCCTGGACCGTCGGGGGGCTCTTTCGGCAGCCCCAGCATTTT; CDR3aa: CAWTVGGLFRQPQHF
d_gene: NA; abundance: NA; j_gene: TRBJ1-1; v_gene: TRBV5-4; CDR3nt: TGTGCCAGCAGCTTGGAACCCCCCGTCGGCGGTGAAGCTTTCTTT; CDR3aa: CASSLEPPVGGEAFF
d_gene: TRBD1; abundance: NA; j_gene: TRBJ1-2; v_gene: TRBV18; CDR3nt: TGTGCCAGCTCACCGAACAGGGGAGGATATGGCTACACCTTC; CDR3aa: CASSPNRGGYGYTF
d_gene: TRBD1; abundance: few; j_gene: TRBJ1-5; v_gene: TRBV2; CDR3nt: TGTGCCAGCGGCCTAGGACAGGGGGCCCAGCCCCAGCATTTT; CDR3aa: CASGLGQGAQPQHF
d_gene: NA; abundance: NA; j_gene: TRBJ2-3; v_gene: TRBV20-1; CDR3nt: TGCAGTGCTAGTGACTATAGCGCAGATACGCAGTATTTT; CDR3aa: CSASDYSADTQYF
d_gene: TRBD1; abundance: once; j_gene: TRBJ1-4; v_gene: TRBV20-1; CDR3nt: TGCAGTGCTAGACAGGGGGGAAAACTGTTTTTT; CDR3aa: CSARQGGKLFF
d_gene: NA; abundance: NA; j_gene: TRBJ2-5; v_gene: TRBV10-3; CDR3nt: TGTGCCATCAGGTCCGACTCTGCCCAAGAGACCCAGTACTTC; CDR3aa: CAIRSDSAQETQYF
d_gene: NA; abundance: NA; j_gene: TRBJ2-3; v_gene: TRBV5-6; CDR3nt: TGTGCCAGCAGCTTGGTTCCAACAGCCACAGATACGCAGTATTTT; CDR3aa: CASSLVPTATDTQYF
d_gene: NA; abundance: NA; j_gene: TRBJ1-2; v_gene: TRBV21-1; CDR3nt: TGTGCCAGCTCCACGGCCGGACAGCACCCTTATGGCTACACCTTC; CDR3aa: CASSTAGQHPYGYTF
d_gene: TRBD1; abundance: NA; j_gene: TRBJ1-2; v_gene: TRBV18; CDR3nt: TGTGCCAGCTCACCACCGGGACAGAACTATGGCTACACCTTC; CDR3aa: CASSPPGQNYGYTF
d_gene: NA; abundance: NA; j_gene: TRBJ1-5; v_gene: TRBV29-1; CDR3nt: TGCAGCGTTGGTCAGGGGCGCAATCAGCCCCAGCATTTT; CDR3aa: CSVGQGRNQPQHF
d_gene: NA; abundance: NA; j_gene: TRBJ1-1; v_gene: TRBV11-3; CDR3nt: TGTGCCAGCAGGACAGCCGACACTGAAGCTTTCTTT; CDR3aa: CASRTADTEAFF
d_gene: NA; abundance: NA; j_gene: TRBJ1-1; v_gene: TRBV6-5; CDR3nt: TGTGCCAGCAGTCCAAGGACAGAGGGTCTAGCTTTCTTT; CDR3aa: CASSPRTEGLAFF
d_gene: NA; abundance: NA; j_gene: TRBJ2-1; v_gene: TRBV7-2; CDR3nt: TGTGCCAGCAGCTTATGGGCGGGGCGGACTTACAATGAGCAGTTCTTC; CDR3aa: CASSLWAGRTYNEQFF